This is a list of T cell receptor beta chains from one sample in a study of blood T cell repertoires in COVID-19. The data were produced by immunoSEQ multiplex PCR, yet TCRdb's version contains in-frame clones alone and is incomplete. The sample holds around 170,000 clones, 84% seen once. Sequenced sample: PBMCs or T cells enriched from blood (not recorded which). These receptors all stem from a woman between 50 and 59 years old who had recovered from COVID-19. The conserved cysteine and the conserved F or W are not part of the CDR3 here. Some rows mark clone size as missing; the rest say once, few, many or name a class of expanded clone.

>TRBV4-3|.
ASSQEHLGGNTIY
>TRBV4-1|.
ASSQDPQGSNQPQH
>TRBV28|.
ASRAGYEQY
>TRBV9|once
ASSVGVGVGTDTQY
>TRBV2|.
ASRGSTRSEQF
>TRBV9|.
ASSVGTGGTDTQY
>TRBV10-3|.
AIRGQGLSSGANVLT
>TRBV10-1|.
ASSEYRLNEKLF
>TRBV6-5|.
ASSRSPAGTEAF
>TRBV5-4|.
ASSIDSIGGYGYT
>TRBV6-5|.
ASSYSYGTGRPEAF
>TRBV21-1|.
ASSSKRRGRQGRDSPLH
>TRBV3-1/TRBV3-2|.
ASSQGAGSNQPQH
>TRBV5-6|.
ASSPLGQGQETQY
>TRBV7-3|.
ASSLNPGWRGLSSYNEQF
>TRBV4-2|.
ASSQAGGTGRAETQY
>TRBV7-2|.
ASTPGQGPYEQY
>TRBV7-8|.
ASRLESSNQPQH
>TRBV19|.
ASSIVAAMNTEAF
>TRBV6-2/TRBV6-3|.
ASSMTGRYEQY
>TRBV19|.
ASSIGEQGWEKLF
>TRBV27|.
ASSKPGLVVPTQY
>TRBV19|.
ASRGLGRDEQY
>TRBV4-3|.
ASSPGRDPHYGYT
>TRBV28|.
ASSSTSGSGEQY
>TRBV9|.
ASSVLATNNEQF
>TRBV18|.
ASSPIAGGNTIY
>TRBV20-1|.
SASAGVNQPQH
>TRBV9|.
ASSAYPERGAGYT
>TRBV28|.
ASSPWGGDPNYGYT
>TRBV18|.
ASSLDRVEEKLF
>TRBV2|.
ASSVNSLNEKLF
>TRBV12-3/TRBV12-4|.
ASSLQGKQPQH
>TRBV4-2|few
ASSQDSTGPQPQH
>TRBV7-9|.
ASSLATGGGNTEAF
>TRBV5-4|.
ASSLPKGGGSTDTQY
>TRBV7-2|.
ASSLEGRGNTIY
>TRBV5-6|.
ASSISFGLNTEAF
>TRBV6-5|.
ASSFRTPNSPLH
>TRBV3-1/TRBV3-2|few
ASSQEGGRGENSPLH
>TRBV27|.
ASSIHRGRGTEAF
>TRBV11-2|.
ASSPIRQDHYGYT
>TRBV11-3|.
ASSSPGTGELF